This T cell receptor beta chain was documented in a study of graft-versus-host responses after intestinal transplantation. On the study more broadly: Every one of the recipients received anti-thymocyte globulin induction and afterwards took tacrolimus and steroids for 3 to 4 years.

CDR1 and CDR2 from the germline V gene are LGHNA and YSLEER. The V end lost 2 bases, the J end lost 4 bases, and 12 bases lay between the germline ends. CDR3 length: 15 residues. Notes on this clone: Its antigen remains unidentified.

The method was immunoSEQ multiplex PCR; TCRdb's version includes in-frame clones alone and lacks a portion of them. The profile shows about 120,000 clones, roughly 95% of them singletons. This clonotype originated in a human donor who received an intestinal transplant. V gene TRBV4-3 combines with J gene TRBJ2-1, with D hard to call. The input for sequencing was unstimulated CD8+ T cells sorted from spleen or lymph node cells, taken before intestinal transplant. The DNA for the CDR3 is TGCGCCAGCAGCCAATCTGACTCCCGATACAATGAGCAGTTCTTC. This encodes CASSQSDSRYNEQFF.